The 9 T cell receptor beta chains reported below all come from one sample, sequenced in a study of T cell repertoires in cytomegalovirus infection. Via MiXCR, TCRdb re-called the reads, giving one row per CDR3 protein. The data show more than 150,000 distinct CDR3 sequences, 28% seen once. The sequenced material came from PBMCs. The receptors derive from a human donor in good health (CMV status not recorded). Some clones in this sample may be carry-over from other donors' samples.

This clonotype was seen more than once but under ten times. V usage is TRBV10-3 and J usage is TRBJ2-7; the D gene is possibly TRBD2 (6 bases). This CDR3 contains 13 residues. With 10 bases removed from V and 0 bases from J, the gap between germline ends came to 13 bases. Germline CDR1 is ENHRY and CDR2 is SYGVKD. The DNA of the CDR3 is TGTGCCACCCGGGACGGGAGCTCCTACGAGCAGTACTTC. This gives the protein CATRDGSSYEQYF.

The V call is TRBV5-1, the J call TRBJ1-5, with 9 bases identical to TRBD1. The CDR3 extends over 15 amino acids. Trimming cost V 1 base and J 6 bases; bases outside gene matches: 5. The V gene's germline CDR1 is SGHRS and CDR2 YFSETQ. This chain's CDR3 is CASSLTGGSGQPQHF. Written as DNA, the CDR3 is TGCGCCAGCAGCTTGACAGGGGGCTCGGGTCAGCCCCAGCATTTT. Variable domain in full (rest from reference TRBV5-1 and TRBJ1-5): KAGVTQTPRYLIKTRGQQVTLSCSPISGHRSVSWYQQTPGQGLQFLFEYFSETQRNKGNFPGRFSGRQFSNSRSEMNVSTLELGDSALYLCASSLTGGSGQPQHFGDGTRLSIL.

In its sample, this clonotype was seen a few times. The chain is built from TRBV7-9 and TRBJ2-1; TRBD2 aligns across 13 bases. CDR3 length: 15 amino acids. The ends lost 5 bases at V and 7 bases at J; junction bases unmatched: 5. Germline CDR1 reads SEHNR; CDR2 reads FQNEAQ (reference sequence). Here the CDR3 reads CASSPRLAGGNEQFF. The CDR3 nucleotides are TGTGCCAGCAGCCCCCGACTAGCGGGGGGAAATGAGCAGTTCTTC. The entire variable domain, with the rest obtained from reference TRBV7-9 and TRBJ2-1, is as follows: DTGVSQNPRHKITKRGQNVTFRCDPISEHNRLYWYRQTLGQGPEFLTYFQNEAQLEKSRLLSDRFSAERPKGSFSTLEIQRTEQGDSAMYLCASSPRLAGGNEQFFGPGTRLTVL.

CDR3: CSVEDSRAGNTIYF. CDR3 bases: TGCAGCGTTGAAGACTCACGGGCTGGAAACACCATATATTTT. This chain links TRBV29-1 with TRBJ1-3; the D is unclear. CDR3 length equals 14 residues. V was pared by 0 bases and J by 2 bases, with 8 bases between. Germline V gene lookup returns CDR1 SQVTM and CDR2 ANQGSEA.

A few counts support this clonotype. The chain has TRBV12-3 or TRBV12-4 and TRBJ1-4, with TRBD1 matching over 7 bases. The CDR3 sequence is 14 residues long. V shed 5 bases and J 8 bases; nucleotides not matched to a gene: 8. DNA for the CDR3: TGTGCCAGCAGTCGACAGGGCCCGGGGGAAAAACTGTTTTTT. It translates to CASSRQGPGEKLFF.

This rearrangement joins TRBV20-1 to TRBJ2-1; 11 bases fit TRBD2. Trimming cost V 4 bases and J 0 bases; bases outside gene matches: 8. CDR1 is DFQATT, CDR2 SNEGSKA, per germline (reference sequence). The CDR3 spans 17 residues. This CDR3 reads CSATSGTSGSSYNEQFF. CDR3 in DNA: TGCAGTGCTACTTCCGGGACTAGCGGAAGCTCCTACAATGAGCAGTTCTTC.

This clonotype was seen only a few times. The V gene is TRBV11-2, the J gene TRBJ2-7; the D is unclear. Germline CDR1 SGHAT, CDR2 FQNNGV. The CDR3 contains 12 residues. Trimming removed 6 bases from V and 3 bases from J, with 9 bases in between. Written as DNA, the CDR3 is TGTGCCAGCAGTATGGACGTCTACGAGCAGTACTTC. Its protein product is CASSMDVYEQYF.

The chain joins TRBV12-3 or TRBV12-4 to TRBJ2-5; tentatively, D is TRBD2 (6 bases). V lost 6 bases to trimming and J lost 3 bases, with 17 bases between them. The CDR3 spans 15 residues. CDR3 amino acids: CASSSGTEGKETQYF. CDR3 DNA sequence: TGTGCCAGCAGCTCCGGGACGGAGGGGAAAGAGACCCAGTACTTC.

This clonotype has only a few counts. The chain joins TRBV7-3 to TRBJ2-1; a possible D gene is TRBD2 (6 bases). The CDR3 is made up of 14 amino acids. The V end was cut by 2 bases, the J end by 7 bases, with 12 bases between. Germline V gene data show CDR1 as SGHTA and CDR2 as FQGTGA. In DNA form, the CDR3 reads TGTGCCAGCAGCTTACGACGGGGGATTAATGAGCAGTTCTTC. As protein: CASSLRRGINEQFF.